Below are 8 T cell receptor beta chains sequenced from a single sample in a study of graft-versus-host responses after intestinal transplantation (dated by TCRdb to about 2021). Their recognized antigens are unknown. The time point label, as the study defines it: cells obtained before transplantation from donor or recipient. Library preparation used the immunoSEQ multiplex PCR assay. TCRdb took this table from immuneACCESS and kept in-frame rearrangements with V and J called. Such tables lack part of the clones; where checked against another copy, unresolved V genes explain under half of the gap, and the rest is unexplained. Present in this sample are approximately 100,000 clones, almost 90% of which were seen just once. 0.095% to 0.11% of the sample lies in the top ten. The input for sequencing was unstimulated CD4+ T cells sorted from spleen or lymph node cells, taken before intestinal transplant. The receptor set was obtained from a human donor who received an intestinal transplant.

The V gene is TRBV6-1, the J gene TRBJ2-5; 7 bases line up with TRBD1. V lost 6 bases and J lost 5; bases outside the gene matches: 9. CDR3 length equals 14 residues. CDR1 MNHNS and CDR2 SASEGT come from the germline V gene. Here the CDR3 DNA reads TGTGCCAGCAGCACCAGGGGGTGGGTGGAGACCCAGTACTTC. Its translation is CASSTRGWVETQYF.

This chain connects TRBV5-4 to TRBJ2-1; 13 bases are shared with TRBD2. V lost 4 bases, J lost 3 bases, and 7 bases stayed unmatched. Germline V lookup: CDR1 SGHNT, CDR2 YYREEE (reference sequence). This CDR3 region has 17 residues. CDR3 protein: CASSQGLAGVVYNEQFF. DNA for the CDR3: TGTGCCAGCAGCCAAGGACTAGCGGGGGTTGTCTACAATGAGCAGTTCTTC.

The gene calls are TRBV7-3 and TRBJ2-3; the D gene is possibly TRBD2 (6 bases). V was trimmed by 2 bases and J by 1 base, leaving 10 bases between them. This CDR3 has 15 residues. Per the germline V gene, CDR1 is SGHTA and CDR2 is FQGTGA. The CDR3 protein is CASSLPGGGTDTQYF. CDR3 DNA: TGTGCCAGCAGCTTACCTGGCGGGGGCACAGATACGCAGTATTTT.

The V gene is TRBV6-5, the J gene TRBJ1-1; D gene unclear. Germline V gene lookup returns CDR1 MNHEY and CDR2 SVGAGI. The V gene lost 0 bases and the J gene lost 4 bases, with 9 bases spanning the gap. The CDR3 is 14 residues long. As DNA, the CDR3 is TGTGCCAGCAGTTACTCGACGAGGCGCACTGAAGCTTTCTTT. Protein: CASSYSTRRTEAFF.

Only one count was recorded for this clone. The V and J genes are TRBV9 and TRBJ2-1, with D possibly matching TRBD2 (6 bases). The CDR3 runs to 18 residues. The V gene lost 4 bases and the J gene lost 2 bases, with 22 bases spanning the gap. Germline V gene data show CDR1 as SGDLS and CDR2 as YYNGEE. The CDR3: CASSPLGVGAGTYNEQFF. The CDR3 DNA sequence: TGTGCCAGCAGCCCTCTTGGGGTGGGAGCGGGCACCTACAATGAGCAGTTCTTC.

The rearrangement uses TRBV5-4 and TRBJ2-3; 8 nucleotides agree with TRBD2. V lost 3 bases, J lost 5 bases, and 11 bases stayed unmatched. Germline V gene sequence: CDR1 SGHNT, CDR2 YYREEE (reference sequence). This CDR3 is 16 amino acids long. DNA for the CDR3: TGTGCCAGCAGCTCCGTAGCGGGACGGACCGAAGATACGCAGTATTTT. This sequence encodes CASSSVAGRTEDTQYF.

The V call is TRBV18, the J call TRBJ1-2; no reliable D call. CDR1 and CDR2 from the germline V gene are KGHSH and LQKENI. CDR3 length: 14 residues. V lost 3 bases to trimming and J lost 8 bases, with 16 bases between them. This CDR3 is CASSPREGKEGYTF. CDR3 DNA: TGTGCCAGCTCACCCCGGGAAGGGAAGGAGGGCTACACCTTC.

This chain connects TRBV30 to TRBJ1-4; 10 bases align to TRBD1. This CDR3 has 15 residues. V trimming: 5 bases; J trimming: 5 bases; junction bases outside the gene matches: 8. CDR1 is GTSNPN and CDR2 is SVGIG in the germline V gene (reference sequence). This CDR3 reads CAWPGQGMENEKLFF. The CDR3 DNA is TGTGCCTGGCCGGGACAGGGGATGGAGAATGAAAAACTGTTTTTT.